The 13 T cell receptor beta chains in this list originate from one sample, sequenced in a study of graft-versus-host responses after intestinal transplantation. These TCRs are of unknown antigen specificity. The repertoire was sequenced with immunoSEQ multiplex PCR; TCRdb's copy has only in-frame clones and lacks some. In the table there are over 75,000 clones, about 87% of which are singletons. The sequenced sample was unstimulated CD4+ T cells sorted from spleen or lymph node cells, obtained before transplant. The source of these receptors is a human donor who was the organ donor for an intestinal transplant.

The chain recombines TRBV15 with TRBJ2-7; TRBD1 aligns across 7 bases. The V and J ends lost 2 bases and 2 bases, in that order; junction bases with no gene match: 6. The CDR3 is 15 amino acids. CDR1 is LNHNV and CDR2 is YYDKDF in the germline V gene (reference sequence). This chain's CDR3 is CATSRRTGTAYEQYF. The CDR3 DNA sequence: TGTGCCACCAGCAGACGTACCGGGACAGCCTACGAGCAGTACTTC.

The J gene is TRBJ2-5, the V gene TRBV15; 8 bases agree with TRBD2. There are 14 residues in the CDR3. V shed 0 bases, J shed 5 bases, and the junction held 2 bases outside the gene matches. The germline CDR1 and CDR2 sequences are LNHNV and YYDKDF (reference sequence). CDR3 bases: TGTGCCACCAGCAGAGATCCGGGAGGGGAGACCCAGTACTTC. This encodes CATSRDPGGETQYF.

In DNA form, the CDR3 reads TGTGCCAGCAGTGGGCAGACCCAGTACTTC. Residues: CASSGQTQYF. V is TRBV25-1 and J is TRBJ2-5; D unresolved. This CDR3 has 10 amino acids. The V and J ends lost 4 bases and 6 bases respectively, with 3 bases between them. Germline lookup yields CDR1 MGHDK and CDR2 SYGVNS.

The count of this clone is one. The rearrangement uses TRBV9 and TRBJ2-5; D is uncertain. Trimming cost V 1 base and J 4 bases, with 11 bases left between them. Germline V gene sequence: CDR1 SGDLS, CDR2 YYNGEE. The CDR3 runs 14 residues. The CDR3 sequence: CASSVSPRPETQYF. CDR3 DNA sequence: TGTGCCAGCAGCGTAAGCCCCAGGCCAGAGACCCAGTACTTC.

This chain connects TRBV7-6 to TRBJ2-7, with D possibly TRBD2 on 6 matching bases. The CDR3 runs to 15 residues. Germline lookup yields CDR1 SGHVS and CDR2 FNYEAQ. V lost 5 bases to trimming and J lost 6 bases, with 20 bases between them. The CDR3 sequence: CASSRSGVGMGEQYF. CDR3 DNA sequence: TGTGCCAGCAGCCGGTCGGGGGTCGGGATGGGCGAGCAGTACTTC.

The chain combines TRBV27 with TRBJ1-2, with a tentative D call TRBD1 (5 bases). This CDR3 spans 14 amino acids. Trimming took 8 bases from V and 6 from J, leaving 19 bases between them. Germline CDR1 and CDR2: MNHEY and SMNVEV (reference sequence). The CDR3 reads CASGSRGGYDGYTF. CDR3 DNA: TGTGCCAGCGGGTCCCGGGGGGGGTACGATGGCTACACCTTC.

The chain joins TRBV7-6 to TRBJ1-3; 8 bases match TRBD1. The ends lost 3 bases at V and 0 bases at J; junction bases unmatched: 7. CDR3 size: 17 residues. Per the germline V gene, CDR1 is SGHVS and CDR2 is FNYEAQ. The CDR3 protein is CASSLETGDYSGNTIYF. The CDR3 coding sequence is TGTGCCAGCAGCTTGGAGACAGGGGACTACTCTGGAAACACCATATATTTT.

The chain links TRBV7-8 to TRBJ1-1; a possible D gene is TRBD1 (5 bases). The length of the CDR3 is 13 residues. V was shortened by 2 bases and J by 7 bases, with 11 bases between the two germline ends. The V gene's germline CDR1 is SGHVS and CDR2 FQNEAQ. CDR3 nucleotide sequence: TGTGCCAGCAGCTTACGGGGGGATGGTGAAGCTTTCTTT. It translates to CASSLRGDGEAFF.

The gene calls are TRBV6-1 and TRBJ1-3, with 7 bases lining up with TRBD1. Unmatched junction bases numbered 7, after V lost 7 bases and J lost 4 bases. The V gene's germline CDR1 is MNHNS and CDR2 SASEGT. The CDR3 is 14 amino acids. CDR3 loop: CASTQGGSGNTIYF. CDR3 nucleotide sequence: TGTGCCAGCACCCAGGGGGGCTCGGGAAACACCATATATTTT.

The rearrangement joins TRBV29-1 to TRBJ1-2; 8 nucleotides agree with TRBD1. V shed 5 bases, J shed 4 bases, and the junction held 9 bases outside the gene matches. CDR1 SQVTM and CDR2 ANQGSEA come from the germline V gene. The CDR3 length is 14 residues. In nucleotides, the CDR3 is TGCAGCGTTCTGATAGGACAGGGTGTCTATGGCTACACCTTC. Translating gives CSVLIGQGVYGYTF.

This clone was seen only once. V gene TRBV9 combines with J gene TRBJ2-7; D not resolved. This CDR3 has 12 amino acids. Germline-derived CDR1 and CDR2 are SGDLS and YYNGEE. The V gene lost 4 bases and the J gene lost 7 bases, with 12 bases spanning the gap. The CDR3 region is CASSPSGLEQYF. The CDR3 DNA reads as TGTGCCAGCAGCCCCTCCGGTTTGGAGCAGTACTTC.

This chain uses TRBV7-9 with TRBJ1-5; D might be TRBD1 (5 bases). Trimming shortened V by 5 bases and J by 4 bases, and 9 bases separated the two germline ends. This CDR3 comprises 13 residues. The germline V gene has CDR1 SEHNR and CDR2 FQNEAQ (reference sequence). This CDR3 is CASSPDRNQPQHF. Written as DNA, the CDR3 is TGTGCCAGCAGCCCAGACAGAAATCAGCCCCAGCATTTT.

The rearrangement joins TRBV6-6 to TRBJ1-2; possible D gene TRBD1, 6 bases. Trimming cost V 10 bases and J 4 bases, with 13 bases left between them. CDR1 is MNHNY, CDR2 SVGAGI, per germline (reference sequence). CDR3 length: 12 residues. The DNA of the CDR3 is TGTGCCACCTCAGGGGTTGGCTATGGCTACACCTTC. Translated: CATSGVGYGYTF.